This is a list of T cell receptor beta chains from one sample in a study of CD8+ T cells in alopecia areata. Data came from immunoSEQ multiplex PCR; TCRdb stores just in-frame clones and leaves some out. The repertoire includes around 120,000 clones, over 55% of them detected once, and around 5.4% sits in the top ten. The sample here was CD4+ T cells sorted from blood, taken at week 4, from a patient treated with tofacitinib. The receptors here all came from a human donor with alopecia areata. Both conserved end residues are part of each CDR3. A D gene is named only where the DNA matches it firmly. Some rows have no size entry. The others give once, few or many, or a class for an expanded clone.

.	TRBJ1-3	TRBV18	.	17	CASSPTSGDNSGNTIYF	TGTGCCAGCTCACCTACGAGCGGGGATAACTCTGGAAACACCATATATTTT
.	TRBJ1-2	TRBV5-1	TRBD1	15	CASSYSGTGTYGYTF	TGCGCCAGCAGCTACTCCGGGACAGGGACCTATGGCTACACCTTC
few	TRBJ1-2	TRBV23-1	.	13	CASSNLSPYGYTF	TGCGCCAGCAGTAACCTAAGCCCATATGGCTACACCTTC
.	TRBJ2-5	TRBV9	.	14	CASSVVGEAETQYF	TGTGCCAGCAGCGTAGTAGGAGAGGCGGAGACCCAGTACTTC
.	TRBJ2-3	TRBV7-2	TRBD1	14	CASSPRQGGDTQYF	TGTGCCAGCAGCCCCCGACAGGGGGGTGATACGCAGTATTTT
.	TRBJ2-3	TRBV15	TRBD2	15	CATSELAGTTDTQYF	TGTGCCACCAGCGAACTAGCGGGAACCACAGATACGCAGTATTTT
.	TRBJ2-3	TRBV28	TRBD2	17	CASSSSGRALYTDTQYF	TGTGCCAGCAGTTCCAGCGGGAGGGCCTTATACACAGATACGCAGTATTTT
.	TRBJ2-1	TRBV15	.	15	CATSEDSSSYNEQFF	TGTGCCACCAGCGAGGACTCGAGCTCCTACAATGAGCAGTTCTTC
.	TRBJ2-7	TRBV28	.	14	CASSFAGQFYEQYF	TGTGCCAGCAGTTTTGCGGGACAGTTCTACGAGCAGTACTTC
.	TRBJ1-1	TRBV27	TRBD1	16	CASHTRTGDVNTEAFF	TGTGCCAGCCACACGAGGACAGGGGACGTGAACACTGAAGCTTTCTTT
few	TRBJ2-7	TRBV9	.	11	CASRDHYEQYF	TGTGCCAGCAGGGACCACTACGAGCAGTACTTC
once	TRBJ2-1	TRBV7-2	.	15	CASSSPTGTYNEQFF	TGTGCCAGCAGCTCCCCGACAGGAACCTACAATGAGCAGTTCTTC
few	TRBJ2-1	TRBV18	TRBD2	17	CASSPPGLAGAHNEQFF	TGTGCCAGCTCACCACCGGGACTAGCGGGAGCTCACAATGAGCAGTTCTTC
.	TRBJ1-1	TRBV5-1	TRBD1	14	CASSSGQRNTEAFF	TGCGCCAGCAGCTCGGGACAGAGGAACACTGAAGCTTTCTTT
few	TRBJ1-2	TRBV4-1	.	15	CASSQELEVNYGYTF	TGCGCCAGCAGCCAAGAGCTAGAAGTAAACTATGGCTACACCTTC
.	TRBJ2-2	TRBV2	.	12	CASILEGGELFF	.
few	TRBJ2-7	TRBV4-1	.	13	CASSQDLSSLGSF	TGCGCCAGCAGCCAAGATCTTTCAAGCCTCGGGTCTTTC
.	TRBJ1-2	TRBV7-6	.	14	CASSSLGGGGGYTF	TGTGCCAGCAGCTCCCTCGGTGGCGGGGGTGGCTACACCTTC
.	TRBJ2-1	TRBV4-3	.	15	CASSQDTRRGNEQFF	TGCGCCAGCAGCCAAGATACGCGGAGAGGGAATGAGCAGTTCTTC
.	TRBJ1-1	TRBV5-1	TRBD1	15	CASSPGTGGDTEAFF	TGCGCCAGCAGCCCCGGCACAGGGGGAGACACTGAAGCTTTCTTT
many	TRBJ2-1	TRBV5-1	TRBD2	18	CASSLDLLAAAQRGEQFF	TGCGCCAGCAGCTTGGATCTTCTAGCGGCTGCCCAAAGAGGTGAGCAGTTCTTC
.	TRBJ2-1	TRBV5-1	.	14	CASSGRTGGNEQFF	TGCGCCAGCAGCGGGAGGACAGGAGGAAATGAGCAGTTCTTC
.	TRBJ1-1	TRBV18	TRBD1	13	CASSPGTGGKAFF	TGTGCCAGCTCACCAGGGACAGGCGGGAAAGCTTTCTTT
few	TRBJ2-3	TRBV11-3	.	17	CASSLGITPDPTDTQYF	TGTGCCAGCAGCTTAGGTATCACGCCCGACCCCACAGATACGCAGTATTTT
few	TRBJ2-5	TRBV5-1	.	14	CASSFGGPVGAQYF	TGCGCCAGCAGCTTCGGAGGTCCCGTGGGGGCTCAGTACTTC
.	TRBJ1-6	TRBV4-1	.	15	CATSSRGALDSPLHF	TGCGCCACCTCCTCCCGGGGCGCGTTAGATTCACCCCTCCACTTT
.	TRBJ1-1	TRBV9	.	14	CASSVVPQNTEAFF	TGTGCCAGCAGCGTAGTCCCACAGAACACTGAAGCTTTCTTT
.	TRBJ1-2	TRBV29-1	.	13	CSVEDSSNYGYTF	TGCAGCGTTGAAGATTCCTCTAACTATGGCTACACCTTC
few	TRBJ2-7	TRBV15	TRBD1	14	CATSRVGQGYEQYF	TGTGCCACCAGCAGAGTGGGACAGGGCTACGAGCAGTACTTC
.	TRBJ2-1	TRBV27	.	15	CASSPVGPTGNEQFF	TGTGCCAGCAGTCCGGTAGGGCCAACGGGCAATGAGCAGTTCTTC